This T cell receptor (beta chain) emerged from a study of cytomegalovirus exposure and HLA in healthy donors. It was with 60 Vbeta and 13 Jbeta primers that the PCR ran. Method: immunoSEQ multiplex PCR; TCRdb's copy keeps in-frame clones and lacks some. The sample includes over 150,000 clones, 71% seen only once; the top ten take 2.8%. The CDR3 length is 15 residues. The V and J ends lost 1 base and 0 bases respectively, with 9 bases between them. CDR1 is LGHNA, CDR2 YSLEER, per germline. This receptor was taken from a woman in her thirties in good health and CMV-seronegative. Material for sequencing was PBMCs. The chain links TRBV4-3 to TRBJ1-1; D may be TRBD1 (6 bases). The CDR3 DNA follows: TGCGCCAGCAGCCAAGGTCAGGGGTTGAACACTGAAGCTTTCTTT. Protein product: CASSQGQGLNTEAFF.